Included here is one T cell receptor beta chain sequence, with context. The data originate from a study of blood T cell repertoires in COVID-19. Methods used by the authors: Quantification of nucleated cells was approximated via reference gene primer amplification. Generated by immunoSEQ multiplex PCR, the TCRdb table keeps only in-frame clones and is missing some. V, J and clone size are those of that table, while D and trimming were read from the DNA. This table holds about 82,000 clones, over 70% found once. The CDR3 extends over 14 amino acids. J gave up 3 bases and V 4 bases, and 6 bases lay outside the gene matches. CDR1 and CDR2 (germline): SGDLS, YYNGEE.

This clonotype was sampled from a woman in her sixties or seventies with acute or convalescent COVID-19. The chain joins TRBV9 to TRBJ1-1; 7 bases are a match to TRBD1. Material: peripheral blood. CDR3 loop: CASSPQGGHTEAFF. The CDR3 nucleotides are TGTGCCAGCAGCCCTCAAGGGGGCCACACTGAAGCTTTCTTT.